A single sample gave rise to the 7 T cell receptor beta chains below, sequenced in a study of CD8 T cells in ankylosing spondylitis. Study-level points and caveats: Ankylosing spondylitis blood appeared to be characterized by a TCR beta motif of under ten highly homologous variants.

For these receptors, no antigen is known. TCRdb independently ran MiXCR on the 5' RACE reads; one entry per CDR3 protein. The table lists over 400,000 distinct CDR3 sequences, around 26% of them singletons. The sequenced material came from blood, either unsorted or a sorted T cell fraction (not recorded which). The receptors derive from a male donor with ankylosing spondylitis.

This chain joins TRBV2 and TRBJ2-7; 9 bases are a match to TRBD1. The CDR3 loop spans 14 amino acids. Germline loops: CDR1 SNHLY, CDR2 FYNNEI. After removal of 3 bases from V and 6 bases from J, the junction contained 6 bases not matched to a gene. The CDR3 DNA follows: TGTGCCAGCAGTGACAGGGACAGGGTTAGCGAGCAGTACTTC. Translating gives CASSDRDRVSEQYF.

This clonotype was seen a few times. The chain joins TRBV12-3 or TRBV12-4 to TRBJ2-3; 10 nucleotides line up with TRBD2. The CDR3 has 15 residues. Germline trimming cut 6 bases from V and 5 bases from J; bases unmatched to any gene: 8. The DNA for the CDR3 is TGTGCCAGCAGCCAAGCAGCGGGAGGGGAAGATACGCAGTATTTT. Amino acids: CASSQAAGGEDTQYF.

V gene TRBV3-1 combines with J gene TRBJ2-5, with 8 bases fitting TRBD2. CDR1 is LGHDT, CDR2 YNNKEL, per germline (reference sequence). The junction had 11 bases not matched to a gene; V was cut back by 0 bases and J by 5 bases. This CDR3 contains 17 residues. The CDR3 sequence is CASSQDRNGRAGETQYF. The CDR3 DNA is TGTGCCAGCAGCCAAGATCGCAACGGGAGGGCCGGGGAGACCCAGTACTTC.

This chain joins TRBV30 and TRBJ2-1; D not certain. Trimming stripped 4 bases from V and 1 base from J, with 17 bases between. Germline V gene lookup returns CDR1 GTSNPN and CDR2 SVGIG (reference sequence). This CDR3 has 16 amino acids. CDR3 loop: CAWTPRAWSSYNEQFF. The CDR3, as DNA: TGTGCCTGGACCCCCCGGGCGTGGAGTTCCTACAATGAGCAGTTCTTC.

This chain uses TRBV2 with TRBJ1-5; D gene unclear. The V end was cut by 6 bases, the J end by 3 bases, with 6 bases between. There are 12 residues in the CDR3. Germline CDR1 and CDR2: SNHLY and FYNNEI. The CDR3 reads CASRFDNQPQHF. In DNA, the CDR3 is TGTGCCAGCAGATTCGACAATCAGCCCCAGCATTTT.

This chain connects TRBV5-5 to TRBJ1-6; D not certain. There are 15 residues in the CDR3. CDR1 SGHKS and CDR2 YYEKEE come from the germline V gene (reference sequence). V dropped 4 bases and J dropped 6 bases, with 14 bases sitting between them. The CDR3, as DNA: TGTGCCAGCAGCAGGCCGTCGACAAGTAATTCACCCCTCCACTTT. Its protein is CASSRPSTSNSPLHF.

In its sample, this clonotype was seen a few times. This chain uses TRBV7-9 with TRBJ1-3; D remains ambiguous. CDR1 and CDR2 from the germline V gene are SEHNR and FQNEAQ (reference sequence). V was pared by 6 bases and J by 7 bases, with 7 bases between. CDR3 size: 11 residues. The CDR3 sequence: CASSRENTIYF. CDR3 DNA sequence: TGTGCCAGCAGTCGCGAGAACACCATATATTTT.